Listed here are 27 T cell receptor beta chains from one sample, sequenced in a study of cytomegalovirus exposure and HLA in healthy donors. PCR used 60 Vbeta primers and 13 Jbeta primers. Here immunoSEQ multiplex PCR was the method, and the copy in TCRdb shows in-frame clones only, minus some. The data contain approximately 140,000 clones, nearly 80% of them singletons. Sequenced input: PBMCs. The receptors shown here come from a man aged 40-50 years in good health and CMV-seropositive.

This clone has more than one count but fewer than ten. The V gene is TRBV12-5, the J gene TRBJ1-6; D may be TRBD1 (5 bases). Per germline, CDR1 LGHNT and CDR2 FRNRAP. Trimming took 7 bases from V and 0 from J, leaving 25 bases between them. This CDR3 has 20 residues. The CDR3, as DNA: TGTGCTAGTGTCCGGTTTAAGACAGTGGGATTCAGCTCCTATAATTCACCCCTCCACTTT. It is translated as CASVRFKTVGFSSYNSPLHF.

The V gene is TRBV5-1, the J gene TRBJ2-7; 7 bases align to TRBD1. Unmatched junction bases numbered 16, after V lost 5 bases and J lost 2 bases. The germline V gene has CDR1 SGHRS and CDR2 YFSETQ. The CDR3 is made up of 17 amino acids. CDR3 residues: CASSPATLDRSAYEQYF. The DNA for the CDR3 is TGCGCCAGCAGTCCAGCTACTTTGGACAGGTCGGCCTACGAGCAGTACTTC.

The CDR3 spells CASTQGEGSNQPQHF. In DNA, the CDR3 is TGTGCCAGCACTCAAGGGGAAGGGAGCAATCAGCCCCAGCATTTT. The chain recombines TRBV9 with TRBJ1-5; D perhaps matches TRBD1 (5 bases). Trimming took off 6 bases at V and 1 base at J, with 14 bases between the two ends. The CDR3 is made up of 15 amino acids. Germline V gene sequence: CDR1 SGDLS, CDR2 YYNGEE.

This chain connects TRBV2 to TRBJ2-3; D uncertain. The ends were cut back, 7 bases at V and 1 base at J, with 6 bases in the middle. Germline lookup yields CDR1 SNHLY and CDR2 FYNNEI. The CDR3 is 12 amino acids. CDR3 protein: CASIYGTDTQYF. CDR3 sequence (DNA): TGTGCCAGCATCTACGGCACAGATACGCAGTATTTT.

The chain carries TRBV5-8 and TRBJ2-2, with D possibly being TRBD2 (5 bases). The CDR3 has 16 residues. V gave up 5 bases and J gave up 3 bases, with 17 bases separating them. CDR1 is SGHTS, CDR2 YDEGEE, per germline. The DNA for the CDR3 is TGTGCCAGCAGTTCGGGCCGACTAAAATACACCGGGGAGCTGTTTTTT. Residues: CASSSGRLKYTGELFF.

This clone has just one count. This chain links TRBV2 with TRBJ1-1; 8 nucleotides match TRBD1. CDR1 and CDR2 from the germline V gene are SNHLY and FYNNEI. The CDR3 loop spans 13 amino acids. J gave up 5 bases and V 7 bases, and 6 bases lay outside the gene matches. The CDR3 coding sequence is TGTGCCAGCAACACAGGGGGGGGGACTGAAGCTTTCTTT. Residues: CASNTGGGTEAFF.

This clone has just one count. V usage is TRBV7-9 and J usage is TRBJ1-6; D is unclear. Germline lookup yields CDR1 SEHNR and CDR2 FQNEAQ (reference sequence). V shed 5 bases and J shed 8 bases, with 7 bases lying between them. The CDR3 totals 12 residues. This CDR3 is CASSRDYSPLHF. CDR3 bases: TGTGCCAGCAGCCGAGACTATTCACCCCTCCACTTT.

This CDR3 is CASSLVTGTDTQYF. The CDR3 region has the DNA TGCGCCAGCAGCTTGGTGACTGGCACAGATACGCAGTATTTT. The gene calls are TRBV5-1 and TRBJ2-3; D unclear. V gave up 0 bases and J gave up 1 base, with 6 bases separating them. The CDR3 covers 14 residues. The germline V gene encodes CDR1 SGHRS and CDR2 YFSETQ.

The V and J genes are TRBV2 and TRBJ1-1; D is undetermined. The CDR3 spans 11 residues. Germline CDR1 is SNHLY and CDR2 is FYNNEI. V was pared by 1 base and J by 8 bases, with 5 bases between. The DNA for the CDR3 is TGTGCCAGCAGTGAAGTCAGGGAAGCTTTCTTT. As protein: CASSEVREAFF.

The chain links TRBV19 to TRBJ1-1, with 7 bases fitting TRBD1. The CDR3 contains 14 residues. V gave up 7 bases and J gave up 8 bases; unmatched junction bases: 13. The germline V gene encodes CDR1 LNHDA and CDR2 SQIVND (reference sequence). Here the CDR3 reads CASMGVDRSGEAFF. CDR3 in DNA: TGTGCCAGTATGGGGGTGGACAGGAGTGGAGAAGCTTTCTTT.

The chain uses TRBV9 and TRBJ2-7; 7 bases align to TRBD2. V lost 0 bases to trimming and J lost 0 bases; unmatched junction nucleotides: 6. The germline V gene encodes CDR1 SGDLS and CDR2 YYNGEE. CDR3 length equals 16 residues. CDR3: CASSVGPSGVSYEQYF. In DNA, the CDR3 is TGTGCCAGCAGCGTAGGCCCTAGCGGAGTCTCCTACGAGCAGTACTTC.

This clone has a handful of counts. This rearrangement joins TRBV5-6 to TRBJ1-1; 10 bases match TRBD1. With 5 bases clipped from V and 5 bases from J, the junction kept 9 bases outside the gene matches. The CDR3 totals 15 residues. The V gene's germline CDR1 is SGHDT and CDR2 YYEEEE. The CDR3 reads CASRPAGTGVTEAFF. CDR3 bases: TGTGCCAGCAGACCGGCCGGGACAGGGGTTACTGAAGCTTTCTTT. The whole variable domain, filled in from reference TRBV5-6 and TRBJ1-1, reads DAGVTQSPTHLIKTRGQQVTLRCSPKSGHDTVSWYQQALGQGPQFIFQYYEEEERQRGNFPDRFSGHQFPNYSSELNVNALLLGDSALYLCASRPAGTGVTEAFFGQGTRLTVV.

V usage is TRBV19 and J usage is TRBJ2-6; 10 bases align to TRBD1. The germline V gene has CDR1 LNHDA and CDR2 SQIVND (reference sequence). Unmatched junction bases numbered 4, after V lost 4 bases and J lost 1 base. The CDR3 contains 17 residues. The CDR3 DNA reads as TGTGCCAGTAGTAGAACGGGACAGGGGTCTGGGGCCAACGTCCTGACTTTC. This sequence encodes CASSRTGQGSGANVLTF.

The CDR3 reads CASSGTGFNEQFF. As DNA, the CDR3 is TGTGCCAGCAGTGGAACAGGTTTTAATGAGCAGTTCTTC. The chain is built from TRBV6-6 and TRBJ2-1; possible D gene TRBD1, 5 bases. V lost 5 bases and J 7 bases, leaving 12 bases between the germline ends. The CDR3 runs 13 residues. CDR1 is MNHNY and CDR2 is SVGAGI in the germline V gene (reference sequence).

V and J are TRBV28 and TRBJ2-5; maybe TRBD1 (7 bases). Deletions cut 6 bases from V and 0 bases from J, with 14 bases between. Looked up from germline, CDR1 is MDHEN and CDR2 is SYDVKM. The CDR3 spans 15 residues. This CDR3 reads CASRPGRGDQETQYF. DNA for the CDR3: TGTGCCAGCAGACCGGGCAGGGGGGACCAAGAGACCCAGTACTTC.

This clone was counted between two and nine times. CDR3 nucleotides: TGTGCCATCAGTGAGAACGAGGGAAGGGAGACCCAGTACTTC. This codes for CAISENEGRETQYF. V usage is TRBV10-3 and J usage is TRBJ2-5; possible D gene TRBD2, 5 bases. CDR3 length equals 14 residues. V was cut by 2 bases and J by 5 bases, with 12 bases left in between. From germline, CDR1 is ENHRY and CDR2 SYGVKD.

This clone has a handful of counts. V usage is TRBV30 and J usage is TRBJ2-2, with 9 positions matching TRBD1. Per germline, CDR1 GTSNPN and CDR2 SVGIG (reference sequence). The CDR3 length is 13 residues. The V and J ends lost 5 bases and 3 bases, in that order; junction bases with no gene match: 1. As DNA, the CDR3 is TGTGCCTGGGGGACAGGGTACACCGGGGAGCTGTTTTTT. This sequence encodes CAWGTGYTGELFF.

This chain uses TRBV11-2 with TRBJ2-1; TRBD1 agrees at 7 bases. Germline CDR1 is SGHAT and CDR2 is FQNNGV. V lost 6 bases and J lost 7; bases outside the gene matches: 9. The CDR3 is 14 residues long. The DNA for the CDR3 is TGTGCCAGCAGGCAGGGGGATGGCCTGAATGAGCAGTTCTTC. Translated: CASRQGDGLNEQFF.

The genes are TRBV6-6 and TRBJ1-3; maybe TRBD1 (6 bases). Between the trimmed V and J ends, which lost 4 bases and 2 bases, there was a span of 15 bases. The germline V gene encodes CDR1 MNHNY and CDR2 SVGAGI (reference sequence). The CDR3 runs 16 residues. The CDR3 here is CASSFPDRRAGNTIYF. DNA of the CDR3: TGTGCCAGCAGTTTCCCGGACAGACGCGCTGGAAACACCATATATTTT.

The V and J genes are TRBV9 and TRBJ1-4; unclear D gene. The CDR3 has 14 residues. The germline CDR1 and CDR2 sequences are SGDLS and YYNGEE. V was cut by 0 bases and J by 7 bases, with 10 bases left in between. This chain's CDR3 is CASSVGPKPEKLFF. CDR3 nucleotides: TGTGCCAGCAGCGTAGGTCCAAAGCCTGAAAAACTGTTTTTT. The full variable domain, completed using reference TRBV9 and TRBJ1-4, is DSGVTQTPKHLITATGQRVTLRCSPRSGDLSVYWYQQSLDQGLQFLIQYYNGEERAKGNILERFSAQQFPDLHSELNLSSLELGDSALYFCASSVGPKPEKLFFGSGTQLSVL.

This chain links TRBV2 with TRBJ1-1; unclear D gene. Trimming took 6 bases from V and 1 from J, leaving 12 bases between them. CDR3 length equals 14 residues. The germline V gene encodes CDR1 SNHLY and CDR2 FYNNEI. The CDR3 loop reads CASSFRPGNTEAFF. The CDR3, as DNA: TGTGCCAGCAGCTTTAGACCAGGGAACACTGAAGCTTTCTTT. Supplemented by reference TRBV2 and TRBJ1-1, the full variable domain reads EPEVTQTPSHQVTQMGQEVILRCVPISNHLYFYWYRQILGQKVEFLVSFYNNEISEKSEIFDDQFSVERPDGSNFTLKIRSTKLEDSAMYFCASSFRPGNTEAFFGQGTRLTVV.

The gene calls are TRBV4-1 and TRBJ2-1; 8 nucleotides align to TRBD2. The germline V gene encodes CDR1 MGHRA and CDR2 YSYEKL. The V and J ends lost 4 bases and 1 base, in that order; junction bases with no gene match: 3. CDR3 length: 15 residues. CDR3 coding DNA: TGCGCCAGCAGCCCGCGGGAGGCGTCCTACAATGAGCAGTTCTTC. Translating it yields CASSPREASYNEQFF.

This clone showed up just once. The J gene is TRBJ2-7, the V gene TRBV10-1, with a tentative D call TRBD2 (5 bases). CDR1 WNHNN and CDR2 SYGVQD come from the germline V gene (reference sequence). The CDR3 runs 15 residues. V lost 6 bases, J lost 4 bases, and 19 bases lay in between. In nucleotides, the CDR3 is TGCGCCAGCAGCCCCACCAGGCTAGCCGGGTACGAGCAGTACTTC. This encodes CASSPTRLAGYEQYF.

The chain has TRBV13 and TRBJ2-1; 9 bases line up with TRBD2. Germline CDR1 reads PRHDT; CDR2 reads FYEKMQ (reference sequence). CDR3 size: 14 residues. The trim removed 4 bases at V and 6 bases at J, leaving 4 bases unmatched. In nucleotides, the CDR3 is TGTGCCAGCAGCTCCGGACTAGCGACCAATGAGCAGTTCTTC. Translated, it gives CASSSGLATNEQFF.

A single count supports this clone. The junction departs from germline at one end; a sequencing error may be responsible. The rearrangement joins TRBV7-9 to TRBJ2-3; 9 nucleotides match TRBD1. The CDR3 is 16 residues long. Per the germline V gene, CDR1 is SEHNR and CDR2 is FQNEAQ (reference sequence). The CDR3: CSSSPTMGQGTDTQYF. The CDR3 bases are TGTTCCAGCAGCCCCACGATGGGACAGGGAACAGATACGCAGTATTTT. Together with reference TRBV7-9 and TRBJ2-3, the CDR3 gives the full variable domain: DTGVSQNPRHKITKRGQNVTFRCDPISEHNRLYWYRQTLGQGPEFLTYFQNEAQLEKSRLLSDRFSAERPKGSFSTLEIQRTEQGDSAMYLCSSSPTMGQGTDTQYFGPGTRLTVL.

The CDR3 nucleotides are TGTGCCAGCAGGTTAACAGGGGGCTTTGGAGTAGATACGCAGTATTTT. Translated, it gives CASRLTGGFGVDTQYF. The chain couples TRBV7-2 to TRBJ2-3; 9 bases are shared with TRBD1. The ends lost 6 bases at V and 5 bases at J; junction bases unmatched: 12. The CDR3 totals 16 residues. Germline CDR1 SGHTA, CDR2 FQGNSA.

The chain uses TRBV4-1 and TRBJ2-1; 15 bases map to TRBD2. The CDR3 has 14 amino acids. After removal of 6 bases from V and 9 bases from J, the junction contained 3 bases not matched to a gene. Germline CDR1 MGHRA, CDR2 YSYEKL. For the CDR3, the DNA is TGCGCCAGCAGAGGACTAGCGGGAGGGCTTGAGCAGTTCTTC. Translated: CASRGLAGGLEQFF.